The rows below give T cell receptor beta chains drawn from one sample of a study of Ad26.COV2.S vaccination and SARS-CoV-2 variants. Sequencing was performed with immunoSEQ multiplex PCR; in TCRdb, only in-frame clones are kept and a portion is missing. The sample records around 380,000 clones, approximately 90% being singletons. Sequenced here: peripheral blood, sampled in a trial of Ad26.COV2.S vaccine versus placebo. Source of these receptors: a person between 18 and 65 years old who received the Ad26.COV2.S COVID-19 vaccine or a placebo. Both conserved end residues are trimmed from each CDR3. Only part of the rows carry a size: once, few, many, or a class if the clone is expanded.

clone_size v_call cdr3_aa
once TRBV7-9 ASSLAWQPGVYGYT
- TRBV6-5 ASSYGTYGTLH
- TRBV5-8 ASSSRGGSFSGNTIY
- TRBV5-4 ASSLERGRLEQY
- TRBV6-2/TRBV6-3 ASSYSEGLLAGKYNEQF
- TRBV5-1 ASSLGSETQY
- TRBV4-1 ASSISPRDISGENTEAF
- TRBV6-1 ASSEWELGTEAF
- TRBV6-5 ASNGQEQNEQF
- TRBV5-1 ASSVRGGTDTQY
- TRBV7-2 ASSLGARDSPLH
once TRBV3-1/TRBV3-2 ASSQEIGERGYT
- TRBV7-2 ASSLVGTDTQY
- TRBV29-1 SVSEYNTEAF
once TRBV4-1 ASSQFISGGARSTDTQY
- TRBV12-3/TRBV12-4 ASSLMSGNTIY
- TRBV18 ASSQKQGGDTEAF
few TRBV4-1 ASSPGPPGAQH
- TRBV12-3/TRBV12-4 ASRRTGQRTEH
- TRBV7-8 ASSRVRQGIDYGYT
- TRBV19 ASSIFLGQGSRGYT
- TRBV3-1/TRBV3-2 ASSQPGQTPYGYT
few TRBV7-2 ASSLHSSQRGNEQF
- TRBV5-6 ASSRWGGTEAF
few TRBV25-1 ASSRGANTIY
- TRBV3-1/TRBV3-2 ASSLPQSSGGYNEQF